This TCR beta chain is from a study of T-cell memory formation after mild COVID-19. Study-level findings and limits: Detection of some responders pre-infection suggested pre-existing cross-reactive memory T cells participated.

The CDR3 loop spans 14 amino acids. Between the trimmed V and J ends, which lost 10 bases and 4 bases, there was a span of 17 bases. Per the germline V gene, CDR1 is MDHEN and CDR2 is SYDVKM. From the 5' RACE reads, TCRdb called clonotypes with MiXCR, one entry per CDR3 protein. Of fewer than 250,000 distinct CDR3 sequences in the sample, about 10% were seen once. This clonotype turned up a few times. Its target is not known. Specimen: PBMCs or a T cell subset sorted from them (not recorded which). The J gene is TRBJ2-4, the V gene TRBV28; perhaps TRBD1 as D (5 bases). This sequence was found in a man aged 18 to 30 who had mild COVID-19 (a few samples of this study predate the infection). Cell type and time point are not known. The CDR3 DNA sequence: TGTGCCACCCGCCCCGACAGACAGAAAAACATTCAGTACTTC. Residues: CATRPDRQKNIQYF.